The 16 T cell receptor beta chains listed next were all sequenced from one sample in a study of T cells in Graves' hyperthyroidism and ophthalmopathy. Amplified TCR beta CDR3 regions came from RNA transcripts. The TCR CDR3 first-round RT-PCR relied on the HTBI primer set. TCRdb analysed the multiplex PCR reads with MiXCR anew, one entry per CDR3 protein. The sample records approximately 640,000 distinct CDR3 sequences, about 45% being singletons. Sample: peripheral blood or thyroid tissue (not recorded which). The receptors here all came from an adult man with Graves' disease, either hyperthyroidism or ophthalmopathy (not recorded which).

This clonotype was found many times. V and J are TRBV6-5 and TRBJ2-6, with 8 bases fitting TRBD1. CDR1 and CDR2 (germline): MNHEY, SVGAGI. CDR3 size: 16 residues. V trimming: 5 bases; J trimming: 2 bases; junction bases outside the gene matches: 5. The CDR3, as DNA: TGTGCCAGCAGTCGCCACAGGGGGGCTGGGGCCAACGTCCTGACTTTC. It codes for CASSRHRGAGANVLTF.

There are many counts of this clonotype. The chain combines TRBV9 with TRBJ2-5; D is ambiguous. V lost 4 bases and J lost 3, with 16 bases in between. CDR3 length equals 15 residues. The germline V gene has CDR1 SGDLS and CDR2 YYNGEE. The CDR3 DNA follows: TGTGCCAGCAGCCGAGGCATCGTAAGAGAAGAGACCCAGTACTTC. Translated, it gives CASSRGIVREETQYF.

This clonotype showed up many times. The chain joins TRBV7-8 to TRBJ1-6; the D is unclear. V lost 3 bases to trimming and J lost 10 bases, with 16 bases between them. The germline V gene has CDR1 SGHVS and CDR2 FQNEAQ. The CDR3 consists of 15 residues. CDR3 residues: CASSFRVMTDSPLHF. The CDR3 DNA follows: TGTGCCAGCAGCTTTCGGGTCATGACGGACTCACCCCTCCACTTT.

CDR3 amino acids: CASSQSFGPTSHEQYF. In DNA form, the CDR3 reads TGTGCCAGCAGCCAATCCTTTGGACCAACAAGTCACGAGCAGTACTTC. The chain joins TRBV6-1 to TRBJ2-7; D is uncertain. CDR3 size: 16 residues. The V end lost 6 bases, the J end lost 5 bases, and 23 bases lay between the germline ends. The germline V gene has CDR1 MNHNS and CDR2 SASEGT.

This clonotype was seen just once. Given a much more abundant clone one base away, this may be a read error. This chain uses TRBV11-2 with TRBJ2-5; unclear D gene. The DNA end is more similar to TRBJ2-7, so the J call may be wrong. The CDR3 is made up of 12 amino acids. Germline V gene sequence: CDR1 SGHAT, CDR2 FQNNGV. This CDR3 is CASSRDGLEQYF. The CDR3 DNA sequence: TGTGCCAGCAGCCGCGACGGGCTCGAGCAGTACTTC.

This clonotype was found many times. This chain connects TRBV15 to TRBJ1-6, with D uncertain. Trimming stripped 0 bases from V and 0 bases from J, with 6 bases between. Germline V gene lookup returns CDR1 LNHNV and CDR2 YYDKDF (reference sequence). The CDR3 is 16 amino acids. The CDR3 bases are TGTGCCACCAGCAGAGATGGCAGCTCCTATAATTCACCCCTCCACTTT. As protein: CATSRDGSSYNSPLHF.

In its sample, this clonotype was seen many times. The rearrangement joins TRBV11-2 to TRBJ1-2; 8 bases match TRBD1. Germline loops: CDR1 SGHAT, CDR2 FQNNGV. The CDR3 runs 14 residues. Germline trimming cut 5 bases from V and 4 bases from J; bases unmatched to any gene: 6. Written as DNA, the CDR3 is TGTGCCAGCAGCAACCGACAGGGGAGCTATGGCTACACCTTC. Translating it yields CASSNRQGSYGYTF.

The chain employs TRBV10-3 and TRBJ1-4; 7 positions match TRBD1. Germline CDR1 and CDR2: ENHRY and SYGVKD. The junction had 7 bases not matched to a gene; V was cut back by 8 bases and J by 7 bases. The CDR3 has 13 residues. CDR3 loop: CAIGETGTEKLFF. The DNA of the CDR3 is TGTGCCATCGGGGAGACAGGGACTGAAAAACTGTTTTTT.

The chain carries TRBV25-1 and TRBJ2-1; TRBD2 matches 7 bases. The CDR3 consists of 13 residues. Trimming at V came to 6 bases and at J to 4 bases, leaving 3 bases not matched to a gene. CDR1 and CDR2 (germline): MGHDK, SYGVNS. The CDR3 DNA follows: TGTGCCAGCAGGGGAGCGGGGTACAATGAGCAGTTCTTC. This sequence encodes CASRGAGYNEQFF.

The genes are TRBV24-1 and TRBJ2-5; 11 bases are a match to TRBD2. Trimming at V came to 4 bases and at J to 5 bases, leaving 5 bases not matched to a gene. In germline, CDR1 is KGHDR, CDR2 SFDVKD. There are 15 residues in the CDR3. CDR3 sequence: CATSDRLAGIETQYF. The CDR3, as DNA: TGTGCCACCAGTGACCGACTAGCGGGGATTGAGACCCAGTACTTC.

This clonotype was picked up many times. The chain recombines TRBV14 with TRBJ2-7; no clear D gene. The CDR3 contains 14 residues. The V gene lost 1 base and the J gene lost 3 bases, with 10 bases spanning the gap. Germline CDR1 is SGHDN and CDR2 is FVKESK. Here the CDR3 reads CASSQGSVGYEQYF. The DNA for the CDR3 is TGTGCCAGCAGCCAAGGTTCGGTCGGCTACGAGCAGTACTTC.

The J gene is TRBJ1-6, the V gene TRBV29-1; D is perhaps TRBD1 (5 bases). The germline V and J ends were trimmed by 4 bases and 15 bases, with 13 bases remaining between them. Germline V lookup: CDR1 SQVTM, CDR2 ANQGSEA. The CDR3 covers 11 residues. CDR3 in DNA: TGCAGCGTTGGGGGGTGGCACGACCTCCACTTT. The encoded protein is CSVGGWHDLHF.

This rearrangement joins TRBV20-1 to TRBJ1-1; D unresolved. In germline, CDR1 is DFQATT, CDR2 SNEGSKA (reference sequence). The V and J ends lost 0 bases and 0 bases respectively, with 14 bases between them. The CDR3 runs 16 residues. CDR3 region: CSARDFGGPVNTEAFF. The CDR3 DNA follows: TGCAGTGCTAGAGATTTCGGTGGTCCCGTGAACACTGAAGCTTTCTTT.

The table lists this clonotype with a few counts. The chain combines TRBV7-3 with TRBJ1-3; D may be TRBD1 (5 bases). From germline, CDR1 is SGHTA and CDR2 FQGTGA. V dropped 1 base and J dropped 0 bases, with 16 bases sitting between them. This CDR3 has 18 amino acids. As DNA, the CDR3 is TGTGCCAGCAGCTTAATTCAGGGCAACGGGAACTCTGGAAACACCATATATTTT. It translates to CASSLIQGNGNSGNTIYF.

This clonotype was counted only a few times. This chain uses TRBV19 with TRBJ2-5; 9 nucleotides agree with TRBD1. CDR3 length equals 16 residues. Germline trimming cut 5 bases from V and 3 bases from J; bases unmatched to any gene: 10. Germline V gene sequence: CDR1 LNHDA, CDR2 SQIVND (reference sequence). CDR3 DNA: TGTGCCAGTAGTCCCCGCCGGGGACAGGGAGAAGAGACCCAGTACTTC. Protein: CASSPRRGQGEETQYF.

The chain has TRBV6-5 and TRBJ1-2, with TRBD1 as a possible D gene (5 bases). With 5 bases removed from V and 7 bases from J, the gap between germline ends came to 20 bases. This CDR3 contains 15 residues. Germline V lookup: CDR1 MNHEY, CDR2 SVGAGI. CDR3 sequence: CASSSRQITSSGYTF. CDR3 DNA: TGTGCCAGCAGTAGTCGACAGATAACTAGCTCTGGCTACACCTTC.